A single sample is the source of the 16 T cell receptor beta chains below, sequenced in a study of shared clonotypes between healthy human individuals. The naive CD8 subset, CD45RO-negative cells positively selected for CCR7, excluded terminally differentiated effector memory CD45RA+ cells. Libraries were prepared by immunoSEQ multiplex PCR; TCRdb keeps only in-frame clonotypes and omits some of them. The sample has fewer than 1 million clones, 96% seen once. Specimen: naive CD8+ T cells sorted from blood. These receptor sequences come from a man aged 25-45 years in good health.

V is TRBV27 and J is TRBJ2-7; D not certain. The CDR3 consists of 13 residues. V lost 4 bases to trimming and J lost 2 bases, with 9 bases between them. Germline V gene data show CDR1 as MNHEY and CDR2 as SMNVEV (reference sequence). The CDR3 coding sequence is TGTGCCAGCAGTTATAGACATCCCTACGAGCAGTACTTC. It translates to CASSYRHPYEQYF.

V gene TRBV10-3 combines with J gene TRBJ2-7, with 10 bases fitting TRBD2. The length of the CDR3 is 14 residues. Per germline, CDR1 ENHRY and CDR2 SYGVKD. The trim removed 3 bases at V and 6 bases at J, leaving 5 bases unmatched. CDR3: CAISDRTSGPEQYF. The CDR3 nucleotides read TGTGCCATCAGTGATAGGACTAGCGGTCCCGAGCAGTACTTC.

There are a few counts of this clone. The genes are TRBV7-9 and TRBJ1-2; D is perhaps TRBD1 (6 bases). The CDR3 length is 15 residues. V was shortened by 5 bases and J by 8 bases, with 21 bases between the two germline ends. Germline CDR1 is SEHNR and CDR2 is FQNEAQ (reference sequence). The CDR3 bases are TGTGCCAGCAGCCTTCCGACAGGACCGGAGTTCGGCTACACCTTC. Its translation: CASSLPTGPEFGYTF.

The chain combines TRBV7-9 with TRBJ1-2; 10 bases align to TRBD1. The CDR3 length is 16 residues. V shed 3 bases and J 3 bases; nucleotides not matched to a gene: 7. CDR1 and CDR2 (germline): SEHNR, FQNEAQ (reference sequence). This CDR3 reads CASSFLGDRGDYGYTF. CDR3 nucleotide sequence: TGTGCCAGCAGCTTTCTAGGGGACAGGGGAGACTATGGCTACACCTTC.

The rearrangement uses TRBV27 and TRBJ2-1, with a tentative D call TRBD1 (6 bases). This CDR3 has 13 amino acids. V dropped 7 bases and J dropped 4 bases, with 11 bases sitting between them. Germline V lookup: CDR1 MNHEY, CDR2 SMNVEV (reference sequence). The CDR3 coding sequence is TGTGCCAGCAAGGGGGAGAGTTACAATGAGCAGTTCTTC. It is translated as CASKGESYNEQFF.

This chain joins TRBV13 and TRBJ2-2, with 11 positions matching TRBD2. The CDR3 runs to 15 residues. Trimming cost V 3 bases and J 7 bases; bases outside gene matches: 4. Germline CDR1 PRHDT, CDR2 FYEKMQ (reference sequence). CDR3 sequence reads: CASSFRLAGNGELFF. The DNA for the CDR3 is TGTGCCAGCAGCTTTAGACTAGCGGGAAACGGGGAGCTGTTTTTT.

The V and J genes are TRBV12-2 and TRBJ2-5; the tabulated D call, TRBD2, remains unverified against the DNA. TRBV12-2 represents a pseudogene. The CDR3 length is 14 residues. CDR3 loop: CASRLNPEGETQYF. DNA of the CDR3: TGTGCAAGTCGCTTAAACCCGGAGGGAGAGACCCAGTACTTC.

The chain couples TRBV27 to TRBJ2-5; D remains ambiguous. Germline V CDR1 and CDR2: MNHEY, SMNVEV (reference sequence). V shed 3 bases and J shed 7 bases, with 9 bases lying between them. The CDR3 extends over 12 amino acids. The CDR3 loop reads CASSLWGGTQYF. Written as DNA, the CDR3 is TGTGCCAGCAGTTTGTGGGGTGGGACCCAGTACTTC.

The chain is built from TRBV4-1 and TRBJ1-4; D uncertain. The CDR3 totals 15 residues. V shed 0 bases and J shed 8 bases, with 13 bases lying between them. The germline gives CDR1 MGHRA, CDR2 YSYEKL. CDR3 region: CASSQEDLGGEKLFF. CDR3 sequence (DNA): TGCGCCAGCAGCCAAGAGGACTTAGGCGGGGAAAAACTGTTTTTT.

This sequence joins TRBV7-9 and TRBJ2-1; 7 bases match TRBD2. J lost 7 bases, V lost 7 bases, and 10 bases had no gene match. The CDR3 runs to 14 residues. Germline-derived CDR1 and CDR2 are SEHNR and FQNEAQ (reference sequence). Written as DNA, the CDR3 is TGTGCCAGCACCGTGATGGGGACTAAGAATGAGCAGTTCTTC. This gives the protein CASTVMGTKNEQFF.

The J gene is TRBJ2-1, the V gene TRBV13; TRBD2 matches 7 bases. The germline V gene encodes CDR1 PRHDT and CDR2 FYEKMQ (reference sequence). J lost 9 bases, V lost 4 bases, and 9 bases had no gene match. This CDR3 has 14 amino acids. DNA for the CDR3: TGTGCCAGCAGCTCGGCAGGCGGGAGAATTGAGCAGTTCTTC. Amino acid sequence: CASSSAGGRIEQFF.

This clone was detected only once. V usage is TRBV28 and J usage is TRBJ2-7; D assignment may be TRBD1 or TRBD2 (6 bases each). V lost 4 bases to trimming and J lost 5 bases, with 12 bases between them. There are 13 residues in the CDR3. Germline V gives CDR1 MDHEN, CDR2 SYDVKM. This chain's CDR3 is CASSSRGDHEQYF. CDR3 in DNA: TGTGCCAGCAGTTCTAGGGGGGACCACGAGCAGTACTTC.

The chain carries TRBV2 and TRBJ2-3; D is perhaps TRBD1 (5 bases). The V end was cut by 5 bases, the J end by 4 bases, with 13 bases between. The CDR3 contains 14 residues. Germline CDR1 SNHLY, CDR2 FYNNEI. The CDR3 spells CASSSLQDPDTQYF. The CDR3 nucleotides read TGTGCCAGCAGTTCCCTACAGGATCCAGATACGCAGTATTTT.

The chain is built from TRBV28 and TRBJ2-7, with 10 bases lining up with TRBD2. Germline values: CDR1 MDHEN, CDR2 SYDVKM. V shed 5 bases, J shed 3 bases, and the junction held 4 bases outside the gene matches. This CDR3 spans 14 amino acids. DNA of the CDR3: TGTGCCAGCAGTCGGACTAGCGGTTTCTACGAGCAGTACTTC. Translating it yields CASSRTSGFYEQYF. Filled out from reference TRBV28 and TRBJ2-7, the complete variable domain reads DVKVTQSSRYLVKRTGEKVFLECVQDMDHENMFWYRQDPGLGLRLIYFSYDVKMKEKGDIPEGYSVSREKKERFSLILESASTNQTSMYLCASSRTSGFYEQYFGPGTRLTVT.

The rearrangement joins TRBV7-9 to TRBJ2-3, with 11 bases matching TRBD2. V lost 6 bases, J lost 4 bases, and 12 bases stayed unmatched. The CDR3 has 17 amino acids. Looked up from germline, CDR1 is SEHNR and CDR2 is FQNEAQ (reference sequence). CDR3 in DNA: TGTGCCAGCAGGTCCTTACTAGCGGGAGAAACGGCAGATACGCAGTATTTT. Protein product: CASRSLLAGETADTQYF.

The chain links TRBV27 to TRBJ2-7; 12 bases are shared with TRBD2. V lost 0 bases to trimming and J lost 4 bases; unmatched junction nucleotides: 7. The CDR3 has 17 residues. Germline V lookup: CDR1 MNHEY, CDR2 SMNVEV (reference sequence). This chain's CDR3 is CASSLSSGLAGRYEQYF. As DNA, the CDR3 is TGTGCCAGCAGTTTATCGTCCGGACTAGCGGGAAGGTACGAGCAGTACTTC.